This T cell receptor (beta chain) originates from a study of CXCR3-negative and CXCR3-positive naive CD8 T cells (dated by TCRdb to between 2017 and 2020). With regard to the full study: In total, some 150 million TRB reads were obtained, corresponding to roughly 1.5 +/- 0.3 million reads per library. Diversity and physicochemical repertoire analyses covered 11 donors pooled from two independent experiments. For the TRBV-TRBJ cluster analysis, the naive subsets came from 5 donors, while the memory cells came from 3 donors.

Each CD8+ T cell subset was flow-sorted in triplicate, and 300,000 or so cells per subset were placed directly into RLT lysis buffer. To exclude memory contaminants, naive CD8+ T cells were stringently defined as CD45RO-CCR7+CD27+CD95-. Peripheral blood mononuclear cells were isolated from buffy coats by standard density gradient centrifugation. Naive CXCR3-negative and CXCR3-positive CD8+ T cells were flow-sorted using a FACSAria III. Total RNA was extracted from sorted cells using an RNeasy Mini Kit. What the authors observed across the whole study: Surface CD5, linked to self-reactivity in mice, was comparable between naive subsets; TCR interaction strength was therefore also inferred from TRB CDR3 physicochemical properties. CXCR3 expression partially decreased after cryopreservation, so most assays used freshly isolated PBMCs. Naive CXCR3-negative and CXCR3-positive cells from the same donor showed similar TRBV-TRBJ usage, whereas memory cells showed distinct patterns. Comparably high repertoire diversity was found in both naive subsets, whereas much lower repertoire diversity was found in memory CD8+ T cells. Compared with CXCR3-negative naive cells, CXCR3-positive naive cells had TRB CDR3s with higher hydrophobicity (lower Kidera factor 4), lower energy, and higher strength and volume indices.

Notes on this clonotype: There is no known antigen for this receptor.

Looking up the germline V gene yields CDR1 SGHTA and CDR2 FQGNSA. From cysteine to phenylalanine, the CDR3 is 18 amino acids long. A DNA sequence was not provided. Instrument on record: NextSeq 550. The Human TCR Profiling Kit (MiLaboratory) was used to prepare UMI-labeled 5' RACE TRB cDNA libraries. The full amount of extracted RNA was used for cDNA synthesis, and the full amount of resulting cDNA was used for PCR amplification. Libraries were prepared in parallel with an identical number of PCR cycles. In the original analysis: About 49,000 +/- 11,000 unique UMI-labeled TRB cDNA molecules per library were extracted with MIGEC and MiXCR, with at least two reads per UMI required. Each library averaged roughly 36,000 +/- 9,600 functional in-frame TRB CDR3 nucleotide clonotypes without stop codons. Diversity metrics, including normalized Shannon-Wiener and Chao1, were computed in VDJtools after downsampling to 5000 UMI-labeled TRB molecules per sample. VDJtools was used to calculate clonotype-size-weighted physicochemical properties of the central five CDR3 residues, namely interaction energy, strength, volume and Kidera factor 4. TCRdb reprocessed the public reads and reports one entry per CDR3 protein sequence, without DNA. What appears here as the V and J calls and clone size reflects TCRdb's work, not the paper's. This sample's table lists around 140,000 distinct CDR3 sequences. The ten largest make up 0.45% to 0.55% of the sample.

Material for sequencing was naive CXCR3- CD8+ T cells from blood. The sample's cell subset or site label, in plain terms: CD45RO-CCR7+CD27+CD95- naive CD8+ T cells lacking CXCR3 (TNR3-). The source is a human donor in good health. Some clones in this sample may be carry-over from other donors' samples. The rearranged chain carries TRBV7-2 and TRBJ2-4; TCRdb's assignment of TRBD2 cannot be checked, as there is no DNA. The CDR3 corresponds to CASSRGGVTLMAKNIQYF.